This entry lists 18 T cell receptor beta chains sequenced from one sample in a study of OX40 agonist ivuxolimab in advanced cancers. TCRdb's copy holds only in-frame clones and misses some; the assay was immunoSEQ multiplex PCR. This repertoire shows some 31,000 clones, over 60% found once; its top ten account for 20% to 25%. Sequenced material: CD4+ or CD8+ T cells sorted from blood, taken in a trial of the OX40 agonist ivuxolimab. These TCRs come from an adult with an advanced solid tumor such as melanoma, head and neck, liver or kidney cancer.

J is TRBJ1-6 and V is TRBV30; 7 bases match TRBD1. The CDR3 sequence is 14 residues long. Trimming cost V 3 bases and J 5 bases; bases outside gene matches: 4. Germline loops: CDR1 GTSNPN, CDR2 SVGIG (reference sequence). The CDR3 DNA sequence: TGTGCCTGGAGCTGGGGACAGAATAATTCACCCCTCCACTTT. Its translation: CAWSWGQNNSPLHF.

The rearrangement links TRBV27 to TRBJ2-7; the D gene is possibly TRBD1 (6 bases). The germline V gene has CDR1 MNHEY and CDR2 SMNVEV (reference sequence). V was clipped by 6 bases and J by 2 bases, with 17 bases between them. This CDR3 has 15 residues. The CDR3 DNA reads as TGTGCCAGCAGCTCCCCGGGCGCAGGGGCCTACGAGCAGTACTTC. This codes for CASSSPGAGAYEQYF.

Only a few counts were recorded for this clone. The chain couples TRBV5-6 to TRBJ2-6; D is uncertain. There are 18 residues in the CDR3. In germline, CDR1 is SGHDT, CDR2 YYEEEE. Between the trimmed V and J ends, which lost 2 bases and 1 base, there was a span of 16 bases. In DNA form, the CDR3 reads TGTGCCAGCAGCTTCTCCGGGCGTCTAGGTTCTGGGGCCAACGTCCTGACTTTC. It is translated as CASSFSGRLGSGANVLTF.

V and J are TRBV5-1 and TRBJ2-6; no clear D gene. CDR1 is SGHRS, CDR2 YFSETQ, per germline. Trimming removed 2 bases from V and 1 base from J, with 4 bases in between. This CDR3 is built from 14 residues. The CDR3 bases are TGCGCCAGCAGCTTTAATTCTGGGGCCAACGTCCTGACTTTC. Translation: CASSFNSGANVLTF. Full variable domain (outside the CDR3, taken from reference TRBV5-1 and TRBJ2-6): KAGVTQTPRYLIKTRGQQVTLSCSPISGHRSVSWYQQTPGQGLQFLFEYFSETQRNKGNFPGRFSGRQFSNSRSEMNVSTLELGDSALYLCASSFNSGANVLTFGAGSRLTVL.

This clone was seen a few times. V and J are TRBV4-2 and TRBJ2-1, with D possibly being TRBD2 (5 bases). V was trimmed by 3 bases and J by 6 bases, leaving 15 bases between them. The CDR3 totals 15 residues. CDR1 is LGHNA and CDR2 is YNFKEQ in the germline V gene. CDR3 coding DNA: TGTGCCAGCAGCCAGGGAGTGACTGGCACCAATGAGCAGTTCTTC. Translating gives CASSQGVTGTNEQFF.

The chain has TRBV5-4 and TRBJ1-1; 7 nucleotides line up with TRBD1. Germline CDR1 is SGHNT and CDR2 is YYREEE (reference sequence). CDR3 size: 14 residues. With V trimmed by 4 bases and J by 3 bases, 6 bases remained unmatched. CDR3 bases: TGTGCCAGCAGCCCTGGACAGGTTCACACTGAAGCTTTCTTT. The encoded protein is CASSPGQVHTEAFF.

V gene TRBV6-1 combines with J gene TRBJ2-7; 8 bases agree with TRBD1. Germline CDR1 is MNHNS and CDR2 is SASEGT. The length of the CDR3 is 17 residues. With V trimmed by 2 bases and J by 1 base, 10 bases remained unmatched. For the CDR3, the DNA is TGTGCCAGCAGTGAATACTACGGGACAGGAGCTTCCTACGAGCAGTACTTC. It encodes CASSEYYGTGASYEQYF.

This chain connects TRBV27 to TRBJ1-2; a weak D match, TRBD1 (6 bases). This CDR3 region has 13 residues. Trimming took off 5 bases at V and 4 bases at J, with 11 bases between the two ends. Germline V gene data show CDR1 as MNHEY and CDR2 as SMNVEV (reference sequence). Here the CDR3 DNA reads TGTGCCAGCAGTACACGCAGGGGCTATGGCTACACCTTC. Translating it yields CASSTRRGYGYTF.

The gene calls are TRBV19 and TRBJ2-1; TRBD2 matches at 7 bases. This CDR3 is 14 amino acids long. Germline CDR1 and CDR2: LNHDA and SQIVND (reference sequence). The J segment lost 10 bases and the V segment lost 3 bases, leaving 9 bases of the junction unmatched. The CDR3 loop reads CASSMGGPGGEQFF. Here the CDR3 DNA reads TGTGCCAGTAGTATGGGCGGCCCCGGGGGGGAGCAGTTCTTC.

This rearrangement joins TRBV6-5 to TRBJ2-7, with 7 bases fitting TRBD2. Germline V CDR1 and CDR2: MNHEY, SVGAGI. The CDR3 runs to 15 residues. The J segment lost 2 bases and the V segment lost 2 bases, leaving 6 bases of the junction unmatched. The CDR3 bases are TGTGCCAGCAGTTACGGCGGGGGTCACCCCTACGAGCAGTACTTC. Translating gives CASSYGGGHPYEQYF.

This sequence joins TRBV11-3 and TRBJ2-5, with unresolved D. The V and J ends lost 2 bases and 5 bases respectively, with 15 bases between them. CDR3 length equals 15 residues. CDR1 SGHNT and CDR2 YENEEA come from the germline V gene. CDR3 sequence: CASSLTTGSRETQYF. DNA of the CDR3: TGTGCCAGCAGCTTAACGACGGGTAGCAGGGAGACCCAGTACTTC.

Regarding this clone: This sample also contains other DNA sequences that code for the same CDR3. The chain recombines TRBV2 with TRBJ1-5, with 8 bases fitting TRBD1. Trimming at V came to 6 bases and at J to 6 bases, leaving 4 bases not matched to a gene. The CDR3 sequence is 13 residues long. In germline, CDR1 is SNHLY, CDR2 FYNNEI. This CDR3 reads CASSRQGSQPQHF. The CDR3, as DNA: TGTGCCAGCAGCAGACAGGGGAGTCAGCCCCAGCATTTT.

The chain couples TRBV6-6 to TRBJ1-2; a weak D match, TRBD1 (6 bases). This CDR3 has 13 amino acids. Germline lookup yields CDR1 MNHNY and CDR2 SVGAGI (reference sequence). Between the trimmed V and J ends, which lost 4 bases and 2 bases, there was a span of 8 bases. The CDR3 reads CASSLQGNYGYTF. As DNA, the CDR3 is TGTGCCAGCAGTTTACAGGGCAACTATGGCTACACCTTC.

The chain combines TRBV10-3 with TRBJ1-2, with D tentatively TRBD1 (5 bases). The germline V gene has CDR1 ENHRY and CDR2 SYGVKD. The CDR3 is 13 residues long. V was shortened by 6 bases and J by 2 bases, with 10 bases between the two germline ends. The CDR3 region has the DNA TGTGCCATCAGCGTAGACAGAAACTATGGCTACACCTTC. It specifies CAISVDRNYGYTF.

This chain uses TRBV2 with TRBJ2-7, with D maybe TRBD2 (6 bases). The length of the CDR3 is 14 residues. V lost 4 bases to trimming and J lost 5 bases, with 15 bases between them. Germline values: CDR1 SNHLY, CDR2 FYNNEI. The CDR3 DNA reads as TGTGCCAGCAGTGGGGGAGGCAGGGCCCACGAGCAGTACTTC. As protein: CASSGGGRAHEQYF.

This chain connects TRBV6-1 to TRBJ2-2, with a possible D match to TRBD1 (6 bases). V dropped 6 bases and J dropped 0 bases, with 11 bases sitting between them. The germline V gene encodes CDR1 MNHNS and CDR2 SASEGT. The CDR3 has 15 residues. CDR3 sequence reads: CASRTGQANTGELFF. CDR3 bases: TGTGCCAGCAGGACGGGACAAGCGAACACCGGGGAGCTGTTTTTT.

V and J are TRBV30 and TRBJ2-3; tentatively, D is TRBD2 (6 bases). The germline gives CDR1 GTSNPN, CDR2 SVGIG (reference sequence). V was clipped by 4 bases and J by 3 bases, with 20 bases between them. The CDR3 spans 16 residues. For the CDR3, the DNA is TGTGCCTGGATACGGACTACCCCGATGGTAACAGATACGCAGTATTTT. This translates into CAWIRTTPMVTDTQYF.

The chain joins TRBV2 to TRBJ1-5; D may be TRBD1 (6 bases). The germline gives CDR1 SNHLY, CDR2 FYNNEI. Trimming left V 2 bases short and J 4 bases short, with 9 bases between. CDR3 length: 14 residues. The CDR3 region is CASSEPDSNQPQHF. In nucleotides, the CDR3 is TGTGCCAGCAGTGAACCGGACAGTAATCAGCCCCAGCATTTT.